The clone carrying this T cell receptor beta chain was seen at least ten times. Its target is unknown. TCRdb redid the calling of the 5' RACE reads with MiXCR, one entry per CDR3 protein. The table has approximately 65,000 distinct CDR3 sequences, approximately 5.3% seen once. The source of the sample is a study of neurological immune-mediated disorders. Findings and caveats of the study: The study found no CDR3 amino acid sequences shared by expanded clones across subjects, suggesting private repertoires in all groups.

Material for sequencing was PBMCs. The receptor's source is a human donor with multiple sclerosis. The donor label of this sample is uncertain.

CDR3 amino acids: CSANSLRGAHSSTDTQYF. CDR3 nucleotides: TGCAGTGCCAATTCGCTACGGGGGGCCCACTCAAGCACAGATACGCAGTATTTT. V usage is TRBV20-1 and J usage is TRBJ2-3; D perhaps matches TRBD2 (7 bases). The germline gives CDR1 DFQATT, CDR2 SNEGSKA (reference sequence). Trimming removed 6 bases from V and 0 bases from J, with 25 bases in between. This CDR3 is built from 18 residues.